A selection of T cell receptor beta chains follows, all from one sample in a study of regulatory T cells in long-lasting Graves disease. Each CDR3 protein is one row after TCRdb ran MiXCR on the multiplex PCR reads. The table shows roughly 440,000 distinct CDR3 sequences, with around 15% occurring only once. This same sample was also part of a study on T cells in Graves' hyperthyroidism and ophthalmopathy.

Sequences were derived from peripheral blood mononuclear cells (PBMCs), sampled at new diagnosis, from a patient treated with antithyroid drugs. The receptors derive from a woman under 30 with Graves disease. The CDR3 runs from the conserved cysteine through the conserved F or W. The D gene is left open where the match is weak. A row's size may be missing; if present it is once, few, many or a size class.

V gene: TRBV28
J gene: TRBJ2-1
D gene: TRBD2
clone size: many
CDR3 protein: CASRSSREGTNEQFF
CDR3 DNA: TGTGCCAGCAGGTCTTCACGGGAGGGCACTAATGAGCAGTTCTTC

V gene: TRBV6-1
J gene: TRBJ2-2
D gene: TRBD2
clone size: few
CDR3 protein: CASSVLAGFTGELFF
CDR3 DNA: TGTGCCAGCAGTGTACTAGCGGGATTCACCGGGGAGCTGTTTTTT

V gene: TRBV6-1
J gene: TRBJ2-5
D gene: NA
clone size: many
CDR3 protein: CASSNRDSGETQYF
CDR3 DNA: TGTGCCAGCAGCAATCGGGACTCCGGAGAGACCCAGTACTTC

V gene: TRBV11-2
J gene: TRBJ2-1
D gene: NA
clone size: many
CDR3 protein: CASSLSQPNEQFF
CDR3 DNA: TGTGCCAGCAGCTTAAGCCAGCCCAATGAGCAGTTCTTC

V gene: TRBV10-3
J gene: TRBJ1-2
D gene: NA
clone size: few
CDR3 protein: CAISPTGGGYTF
CDR3 DNA: TGTGCCATCAGCCCGACAGGTGGTGGCTACACCTTC

V gene: TRBV6-2/TRBV6-3
J gene: TRBJ1-1
D gene: TRBD1
clone size: NA
CDR3 protein: CASSYGDRESTEAFF
CDR3 DNA: TGTGCCAGCAGTTACGGGGACAGGGAATCCACTGAAGCTTTCTTT

V gene: TRBV19
J gene: TRBJ2-3
D gene: NA
clone size: NA
CDR3 protein: CASSIDKSTDTQYF
CDR3 DNA: TGTGCCAGTAGTATAGATAAAAGCACAGATACGCAGTATTTT

V gene: TRBV7-3
J gene: TRBJ2-5
D gene: TRBD2
clone size: many
CDR3 protein: CASSPLAGALETQYF
CDR3 DNA: TGTGCCAGCAGCCCCCTAGCGGGAGCCTTGGAGACCCAGTACTTC

V gene: TRBV11-2
J gene: TRBJ2-4
D gene: NA
clone size: many
CDR3 protein: CASSLDPSVAKNIQYF
CDR3 DNA: TGTGCCAGCAGCTTAGATCCTTCTGTAGCCAAAAACATTCAGTACTTC

V gene: TRBV2
J gene: TRBJ1-1
D gene: NA
clone size: many
CDR3 protein: CASRPLTVFTEAFF
CDR3 DNA: TGTGCCAGCAGGCCTCTGACAGTTTTCACTGAAGCTTTCTTT

V gene: TRBV19
J gene: TRBJ2-1
D gene: NA
clone size: NA
CDR3 protein: CASSSQGYNEQFF
CDR3 DNA: TGTGCCAGTAGTTCACAGGGTTACAATGAGCAGTTCTTC

V gene: TRBV18
J gene: TRBJ1-5
D gene: TRBD1
clone size: few
CDR3 protein: CASSLGQGLNQPQHF
CDR3 DNA: TGTGCCAGCTCACTGGGACAGGGCCTCAATCAGCCCCAGCATTTT

V gene: TRBV18
J gene: TRBJ1-1
D gene: NA
clone size: many
CDR3 protein: CASSPGQGLHTEAFF
CDR3 DNA: TGTGCCAGCTCACCAGGGCAGGGATTACACACTGAAGCTTTCTTT

V gene: TRBV4-3
J gene: TRBJ2-1
D gene: NA
clone size: NA
CDR3 protein: CASSQGVYNEQFF
CDR3 DNA: TGCGCCAGCAGCCAAGGAGTCTACAATGAGCAGTTCTTC

V gene: TRBV27
J gene: TRBJ1-3
D gene: NA
clone size: NA
CDR3 protein: CASSPHQGSENTIYF
CDR3 DNA: TGTGCCAGCAGTCCTCACCAGGGCTCTGAAAACACCATATATTTT

V gene: TRBV6-2/TRBV6-3
J gene: TRBJ1-5
D gene: TRBD1
clone size: NA
CDR3 protein: CASSYPDRSNQPQHF
CDR3 DNA: TGTGCCAGCAGTTACCCGGACAGGTCCAATCAGCCCCAGCATTTT